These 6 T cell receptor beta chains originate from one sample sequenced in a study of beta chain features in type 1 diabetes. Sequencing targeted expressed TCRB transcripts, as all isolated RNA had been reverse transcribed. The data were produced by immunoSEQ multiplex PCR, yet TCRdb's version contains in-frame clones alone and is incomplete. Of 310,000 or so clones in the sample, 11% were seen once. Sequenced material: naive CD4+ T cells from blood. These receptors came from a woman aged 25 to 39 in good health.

CDR3 protein: CASFQQGTEQFF. The CDR3 region has the DNA TGCGCCAGCTTTCAACAGGGAACTGAGCAGTTCTTC. The gene calls are TRBV5-1 and TRBJ2-1; D may be TRBD1 (6 bases). The germline CDR1 and CDR2 sequences are SGHRS and YFSETQ. The CDR3 runs 12 residues. Deletions cut 7 bases from V and 9 bases from J, with 14 bases between.

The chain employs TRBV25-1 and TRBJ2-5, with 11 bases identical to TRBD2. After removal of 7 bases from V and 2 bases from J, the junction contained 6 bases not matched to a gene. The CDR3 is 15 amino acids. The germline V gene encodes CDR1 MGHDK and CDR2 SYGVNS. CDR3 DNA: TGTGCCAGCACCCAAACTAGCGGGGGTCAAGAGACCCAGTACTTC. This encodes CASTQTSGGQETQYF.

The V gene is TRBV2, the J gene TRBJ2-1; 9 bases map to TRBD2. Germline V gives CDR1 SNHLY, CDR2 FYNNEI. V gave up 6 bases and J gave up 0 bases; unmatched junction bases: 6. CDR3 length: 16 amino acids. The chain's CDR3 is CASSNRRGGSYNEQFF. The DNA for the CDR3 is TGTGCCAGCAGCAACCGGCGGGGGGGCTCCTACAATGAGCAGTTCTTC.

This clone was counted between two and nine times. The CDR3 here is CATMPKPGQNTEAFF. The CDR3, as DNA: TGTGCCACCATGCCAAAACCCGGACAGAACACTGAAGCTTTCTTT. V is TRBV15 and J is TRBJ1-1, with a tentative D call TRBD1 (5 bases). Germline assignment: CDR1 LNHNV and CDR2 YYDKDF (reference sequence). Trimming pared 7 bases from V and 1 base from J, leaving 16 bases between. The CDR3 sequence is 15 residues long.

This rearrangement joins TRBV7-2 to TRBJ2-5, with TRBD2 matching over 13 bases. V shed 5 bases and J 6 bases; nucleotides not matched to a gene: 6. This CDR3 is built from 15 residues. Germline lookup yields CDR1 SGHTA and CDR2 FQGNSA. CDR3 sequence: CASSPATSGRQTQYF. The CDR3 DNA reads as TGTGCCAGCAGCCCTGCGACTAGCGGGAGGCAGACCCAGTACTTC.

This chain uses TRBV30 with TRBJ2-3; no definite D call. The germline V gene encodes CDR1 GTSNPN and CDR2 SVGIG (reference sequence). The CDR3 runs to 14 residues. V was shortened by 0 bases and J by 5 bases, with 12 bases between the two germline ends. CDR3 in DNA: TGTGCCTGGAGTGTTTTGCTAGTTGGAGATACGCAGTATTTT. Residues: CAWSVLLVGDTQYF.